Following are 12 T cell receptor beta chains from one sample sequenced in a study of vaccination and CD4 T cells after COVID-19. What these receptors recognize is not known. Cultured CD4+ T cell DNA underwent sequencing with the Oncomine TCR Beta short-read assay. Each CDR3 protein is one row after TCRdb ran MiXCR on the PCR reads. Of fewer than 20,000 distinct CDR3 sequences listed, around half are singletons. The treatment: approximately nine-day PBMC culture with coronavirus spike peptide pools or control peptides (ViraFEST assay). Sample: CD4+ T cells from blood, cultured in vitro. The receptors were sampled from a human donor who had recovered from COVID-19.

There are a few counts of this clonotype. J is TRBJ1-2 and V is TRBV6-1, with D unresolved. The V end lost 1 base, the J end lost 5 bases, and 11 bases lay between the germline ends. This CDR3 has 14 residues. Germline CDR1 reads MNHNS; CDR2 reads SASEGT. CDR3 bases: TGTGCCAGCAGTGAAGTCAGGATCTTATATGGCTACACCTTC. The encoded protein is CASSEVRILYGYTF.

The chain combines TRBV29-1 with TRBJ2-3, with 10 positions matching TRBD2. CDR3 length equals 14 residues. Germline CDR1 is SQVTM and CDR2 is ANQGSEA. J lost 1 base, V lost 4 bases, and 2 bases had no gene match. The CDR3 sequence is CSVATSGGTDTQYF. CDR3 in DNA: TGCAGCGTTGCTACTAGCGGGGGCACAGATACGCAGTATTTT.

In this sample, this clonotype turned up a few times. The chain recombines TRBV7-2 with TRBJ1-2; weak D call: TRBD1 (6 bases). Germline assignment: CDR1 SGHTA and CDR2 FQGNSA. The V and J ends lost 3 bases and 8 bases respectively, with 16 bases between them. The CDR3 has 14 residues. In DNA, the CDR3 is TGTGCCAGCAGCTTGGTCGTCCGGGGGGCCGGCTACACCTTC. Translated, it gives CASSLVVRGAGYTF.

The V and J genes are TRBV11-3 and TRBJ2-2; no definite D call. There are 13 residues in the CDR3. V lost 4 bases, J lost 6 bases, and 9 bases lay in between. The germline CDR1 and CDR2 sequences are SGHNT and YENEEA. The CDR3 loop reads CASSSAISGELFF. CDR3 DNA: TGTGCCAGCAGCTCCGCAATATCCGGGGAGCTGTTTTTT.

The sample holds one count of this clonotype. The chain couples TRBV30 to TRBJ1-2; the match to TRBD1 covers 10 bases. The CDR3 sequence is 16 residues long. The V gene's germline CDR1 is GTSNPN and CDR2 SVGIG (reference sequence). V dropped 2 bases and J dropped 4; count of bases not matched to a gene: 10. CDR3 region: CAWSLPGTGAFYGYTF. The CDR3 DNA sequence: TGTGCCTGGAGTCTACCCGGGACAGGGGCTTTCTATGGCTACACCTTC.

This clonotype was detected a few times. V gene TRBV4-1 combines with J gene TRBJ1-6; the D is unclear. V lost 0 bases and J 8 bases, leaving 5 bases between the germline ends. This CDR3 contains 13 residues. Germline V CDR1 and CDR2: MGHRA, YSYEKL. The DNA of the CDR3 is TGCGCCAGCAGCCAAGATCGGGATTCACCCCTCCACTTT. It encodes CASSQDRDSPLHF.

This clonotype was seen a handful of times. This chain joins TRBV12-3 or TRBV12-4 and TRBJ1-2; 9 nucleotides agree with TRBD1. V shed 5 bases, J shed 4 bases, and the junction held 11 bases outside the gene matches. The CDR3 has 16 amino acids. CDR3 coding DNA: TGTGCCAGCAGTCCCCCGGACAGGGGAGAATTCTATGGCTACACCTTC. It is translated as CASSPPDRGEFYGYTF.

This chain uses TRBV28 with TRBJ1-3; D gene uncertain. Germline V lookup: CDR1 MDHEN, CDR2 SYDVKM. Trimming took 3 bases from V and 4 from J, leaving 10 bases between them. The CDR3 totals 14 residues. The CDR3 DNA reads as TGTGCCAGCAGTTTCCCCGGGAAAGGAAACACCATATATTTT. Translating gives CASSFPGKGNTIYF.

CDR3 DNA sequence: TGTGCCAGCAGCCCCTTCAGGAACACTGAAGCTTTCTTT. Residues: CASSPFRNTEAFF. J is TRBJ1-1 and V is TRBV12-3 or TRBV12-4; D is uncertain. The CDR3 sequence is 13 residues long. Trimming pared 6 bases from V and 1 base from J, leaving 9 bases between.

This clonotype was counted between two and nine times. Here the CDR3 DNA reads TGTGCCAGCAGTTCCGATACAGTGGGATGGCAGACCCAGTACTTC. Translating it yields CASSSDTVGWQTQYF. The chain is built from TRBV6-5 and TRBJ2-5; no reliable D call. Germline lookup yields CDR1 MNHEY and CDR2 SVGAGI. The ends were cut back, 4 bases at V and 6 bases at J, with 18 bases in the middle. This CDR3 is built from 15 residues.

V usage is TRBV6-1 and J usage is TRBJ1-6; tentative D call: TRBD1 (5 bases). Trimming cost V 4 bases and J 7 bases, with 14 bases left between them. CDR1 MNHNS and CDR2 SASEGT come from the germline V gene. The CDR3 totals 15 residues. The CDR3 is CASSAVGASNSPLHF. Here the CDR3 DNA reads TGTGCCAGCAGTGCCGTCGGGGCCTCGAATTCACCCCTCCACTTT.

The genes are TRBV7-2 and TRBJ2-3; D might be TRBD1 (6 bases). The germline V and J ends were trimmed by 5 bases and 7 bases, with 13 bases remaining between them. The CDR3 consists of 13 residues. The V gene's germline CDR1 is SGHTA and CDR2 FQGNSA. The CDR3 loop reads CASSGTQGNTQYF. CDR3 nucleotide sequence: TGTGCCAGCAGCGGAACACAGGGAAATACGCAGTATTTT.